This T cell receptor beta chain stems from a study of shared clonotypes between healthy human individuals. Notes on this clone: Its antigen is unknown.

The genomic DNA of each subset was split evenly across several immunoSEQ plates. As processed by the authors: Junction-only immunoSEQ sequences carried no quality scores, so filtering differed. Sequenced by immunoSEQ multiplex PCR; TCRdb stores in-frame clones only, minus some. Clonal size and the V and J genes are those of that table, whereas D and trimming came from the DNA. The sample has about 690,000 clones, 80% to 95% seen once; the top ten hold about 33%. This CDR3 has 12 residues. V was trimmed by 1 base and J by 3 bases, leaving 3 bases between them. Germline V lookup: CDR1 SGHVS, CDR2 FQNEAQ. Whole-study results and caveats: Donor scarcity curtailed the genetic and exposure-history diversity represented herein.

This TCR came from a man younger than 35 in good health. Some clones in this sample may be carry-over from other donors' samples. Sequenced material: memory CD8+ T cells from PBMCs. As to subset: CD45RO+ cells pooled with CCR7-negative TemRA cells. The chain is built from TRBV7-8 and TRBJ2-5; D gene ambiguous. The DNA of the CDR3 is TGTGCCAGCAGCTTAGTAAAAGAGACCCAGTACTTC. Its translation is CASSLVKETQYF.